The source of this T cell receptor beta chain is a study of shared clonotypes between healthy human individuals. Study-wide findings and caveats: Non-shared clonotypes were found to have lower generation probabilities than the clonotypes that were shared by all four of the sorted-subset donors.

Notes on this clone: The antigen remains unidentified.

The authors' processing: Quality scores were absent from the junction-only immunoSEQ sequences, so filtering differed. TCRdb's table, derived via immunoSEQ multiplex PCR, lists solely in-frame clones and lacks some. V and J calls and clone size are given by that table; D and trimming were obtained from the DNA. This sample carries about 2.4 million clones, 80% to 95% of them seen once, and the ten largest clones take around 0.4%. Trimming took 5 bases from V and 4 from J, leaving 17 bases between them. The V gene's germline CDR1 is SGHTA and CDR2 FQGTGA. The length of the CDR3 is 16 residues. V usage is TRBV7-3 and J usage is TRBJ2-2, with D maybe TRBD1 (6 bases). This receptor was obtained from a man between 18 and 29 years old in good health. Some clones in this sample may be carry-over from other donors' samples. The sequencing sample was made of naive CD4+ T cells from PBMCs. The subset: CD45RA+ positively selected. The CDR3 sequence: CASSPLWSGVTGELFF. The CDR3 DNA sequence: TGTGCCAGCAGCCCCCTGTGGTCAGGGGTCACCGGGGAGCTGTTTTTT.